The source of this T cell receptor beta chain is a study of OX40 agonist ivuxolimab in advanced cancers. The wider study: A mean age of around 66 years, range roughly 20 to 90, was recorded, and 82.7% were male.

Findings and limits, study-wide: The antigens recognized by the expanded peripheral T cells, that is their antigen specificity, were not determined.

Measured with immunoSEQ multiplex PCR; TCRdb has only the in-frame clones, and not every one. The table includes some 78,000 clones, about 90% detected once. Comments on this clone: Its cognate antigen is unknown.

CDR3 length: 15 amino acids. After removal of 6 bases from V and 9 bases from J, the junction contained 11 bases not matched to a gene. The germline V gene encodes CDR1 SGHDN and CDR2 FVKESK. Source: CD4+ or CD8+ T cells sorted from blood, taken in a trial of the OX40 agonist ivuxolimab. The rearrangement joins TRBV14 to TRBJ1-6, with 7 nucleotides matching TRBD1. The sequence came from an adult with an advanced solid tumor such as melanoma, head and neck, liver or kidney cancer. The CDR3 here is CASSRRTGKSSPLHF. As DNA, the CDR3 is TGTGCCAGCAGTCGCAGGACAGGAAAGAGTTCACCCCTCCACTTT.